This is a list of T cell receptor beta chains from one sample in a study of graft-versus-host responses after intestinal transplantation. Generated by immunoSEQ multiplex PCR, the TCRdb table keeps only in-frame clones and is missing some. The sample shows 85,000 to 90,000 clones, roughly 90% of them seen only once. These receptors lack a known antigen. The sample consisted of unstimulated CD4+ T cells sorted from spleen or lymph node cells, taken before intestinal transplant. All receptors derive from a human donor who received an intestinal transplant. CDR3s include the opening cysteine and the closing phenylalanine or tryptophan. A D gene is named only where the DNA matches it firmly. Size is omitted from some rows. Given values are once, few, many or a class for expanded clones.

size	J	D	V	CDR3	DNA
-	TRBJ1-5	-	TRBV19	CASILGAGGNQPQHF	TGTGCCAGTATTTTGGGAGCCGGGGGCAATCAGCCCCAGCATTTT
-	TRBJ1-1	-	TRBV5-8	CASSLGRSLRVTEAFF	TGTGCCAGCAGCTTGGGCCGAAGTTTACGGGTGACTGAAGCTTTCTTT
-	TRBJ1-6	TRBD1	TRBV4-1	CASSQEPGTANSPLHF	TGCGCCAGCAGCCAAGAGCCCGGGACAGCGAATTCACCCCTCCACTTT
once	TRBJ2-1	TRBD2	TRBV29-1	CSVETGLAGGYLYNEQFF	TGCAGCGTGGAAACGGGACTAGCGGGGGGGTACCTCTACAATGAGCAGTTCTTC
-	TRBJ2-5	TRBD2	TRBV7-9	CASSLKAGTTQETQYF	TGTGCCAGCAGCTTAAAAGCGGGAACGACCCAAGAGACCCAGTACTTC
-	TRBJ2-7	-	TRBV10-2	CASSGPEVSYEQYF	TGCGCCAGCAGTGGGCCAGAAGTCTCCTACGAGCAGTACTTC
-	TRBJ2-5	-	TRBV1	CTSSQGGETAGTQYF	TGCACCAGCAGCCAAGGTGGGGAGACGGCGGGGACCCAGTACTTC
-	TRBJ2-5	TRBD2	TRBV7-7	CASSSDPGRAQYF	TGTGCTAGCAGCTCAGACCCGGGGAGGGCCCAGTACTTC
-	TRBJ1-1	-	TRBV7-2	CASSFGGLGAFF	TGTGCCAGCAGCTTTGGGGGACTCGGAGCTTTCTTT
-	TRBJ1-1	-	TRBV28	CASSLWGGGRDTTEAFF	TGTGCCAGCAGTTTATGGGGTGGGGGCAGGGACACCACTGAAGCTTTCTTT
-	TRBJ1-1	-	TRBV5-4	CASSRGGANTEAFF	TGTGCCAGCAGCCGAGGGGGGGCGAACACTGAAGCTTTCTTT
-	TRBJ1-5	-	TRBV28	CASSLGQNNQPQHF	TGTGCCAGCAGTTTAGGACAAAACAATCAGCCCCAGCATTTT
few	TRBJ1-4	-	TRBV5-6	CASSLSGLGNEKLFF	TGTGCCAGCAGCTTGAGTGGGCTTGGTAATGAAAAACTGTTTTTT